The present entry profiles one T cell receptor (beta chain) with its context. Its antigen is not identified. Between days 9 and 11 of culture, CD4+ T cells were separated out. The person's infection with SARS-CoV-2, confirmed by PCR, took place between March and December 2020. Everyone in the study got two shots of either the BNT162b2 or mRNA-1273 vaccine. This CDR3 is built from 13 residues. Trimming removed 10 bases from V and 0 bases from J, with 13 bases in between. Germline V lookup: CDR1 SNHLY, CDR2 FYNNEI. Sequencing used immunoSEQ multiplex PCR; TCRdb keeps in-frame clones, though not all of them. The sample holds roughly 30,000 clones, around 75% seen once. The data were taken from a study of vaccination effects on CD4 cells after COVID-19. Overall study findings and caveats: Relatively few convalescent patients took part in the study, which had no early post-infection timepoints.

The TCR sequence derives from a human donor who had a prior SARS-CoV-2 infection. V gene TRBV2 combines with J gene TRBJ2-7, with D possibly TRBD2 on 6 matching bases. Source: CD4+ T cells from PBMCs cultured without peptide, taken after COVID-19 vaccination. The CDR3 protein is CATVEGTSYEQYF. The CDR3 DNA reads TGTGCCACGGTGGAGGGCACCTCCTACGAGCAGTACTTC.